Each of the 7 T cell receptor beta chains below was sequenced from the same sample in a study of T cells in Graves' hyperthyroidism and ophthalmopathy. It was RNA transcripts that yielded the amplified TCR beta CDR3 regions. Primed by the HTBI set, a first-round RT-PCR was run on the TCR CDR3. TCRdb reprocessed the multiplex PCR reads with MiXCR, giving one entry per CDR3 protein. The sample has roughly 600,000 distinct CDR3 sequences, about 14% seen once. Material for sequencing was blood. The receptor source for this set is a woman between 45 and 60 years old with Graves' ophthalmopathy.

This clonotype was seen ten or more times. DNA of the CDR3: TGTGCCAGCAGTAGCCCTCTAGCGGGGGCTAGCACAGATACGCAGTATTTT. The encoded protein is CASSSPLAGASTDTQYF. The genes are TRBV27 and TRBJ2-3; 10 nucleotides agree with TRBD2. The CDR3 spans 17 residues. Looked up from germline, CDR1 is MNHEY and CDR2 is SMNVEV (reference sequence). The trim removed 5 bases at V and 0 bases at J, leaving 8 bases unmatched.

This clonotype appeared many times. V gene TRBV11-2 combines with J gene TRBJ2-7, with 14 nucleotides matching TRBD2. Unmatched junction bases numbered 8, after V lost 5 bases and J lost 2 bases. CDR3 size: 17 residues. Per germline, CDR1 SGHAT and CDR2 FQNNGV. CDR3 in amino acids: CASSTSGTSGGPYEQYF. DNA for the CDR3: TGTGCCAGCAGCACATCCGGGACTAGCGGGGGACCCTACGAGCAGTACTTC.

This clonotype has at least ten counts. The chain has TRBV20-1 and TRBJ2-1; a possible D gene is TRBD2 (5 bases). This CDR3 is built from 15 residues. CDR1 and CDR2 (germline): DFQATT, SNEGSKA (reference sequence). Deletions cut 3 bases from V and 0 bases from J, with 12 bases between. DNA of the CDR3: TGCAGTGCTAGGGCTAGCACTAGCTCCTACAATGAGCAGTTCTTC. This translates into CSARASTSSYNEQFF.

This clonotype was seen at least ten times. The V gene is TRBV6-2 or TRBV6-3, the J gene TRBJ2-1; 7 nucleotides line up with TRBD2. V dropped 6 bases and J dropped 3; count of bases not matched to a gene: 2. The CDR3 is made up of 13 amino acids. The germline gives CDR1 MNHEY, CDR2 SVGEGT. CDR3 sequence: CASRGLFYNEQFF. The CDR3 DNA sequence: TGTGCCAGCAGGGGACTATTCTACAATGAGCAGTTCTTC.

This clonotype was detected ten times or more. CDR3 in amino acids: CASTLKGGAYNEQFF. The CDR3, as DNA: TGTGCCAGCACCCTAAAGGGGGGAGCCTACAATGAGCAGTTCTTC. This chain connects TRBV7-2 to TRBJ2-1; the D call may be TRBD1 or TRBD2 (6 bases each). Germline-derived CDR1 and CDR2 are SGHTA and FQGNSA. This CDR3 has 15 amino acids. V lost 7 bases and J lost 2, with 15 bases in between.

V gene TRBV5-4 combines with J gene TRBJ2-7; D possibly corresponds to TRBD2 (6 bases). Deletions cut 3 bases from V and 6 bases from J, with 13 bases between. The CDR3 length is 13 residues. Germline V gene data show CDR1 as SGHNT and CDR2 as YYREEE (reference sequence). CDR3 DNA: TGTGCCAGCAGCTCGGGACTTGCGCCCGAGCAGTACTTC. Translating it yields CASSSGLAPEQYF.

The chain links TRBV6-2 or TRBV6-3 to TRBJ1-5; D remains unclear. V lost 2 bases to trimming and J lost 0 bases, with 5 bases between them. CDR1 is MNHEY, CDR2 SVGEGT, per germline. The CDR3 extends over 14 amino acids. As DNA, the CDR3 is TGTGCCAGCAGTTACCGGGATAGCAATCAGCCCCAGCATTTT. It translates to CASSYRDSNQPQHF.